Below are 15 T cell receptor beta chains sequenced from a single sample in a study of T cells in tumors after PD-1 blockade. Clones were read by immunoSEQ multiplex PCR, and TCRdb kept only the in-frame ones, dropping some. The sample lists tens of thousands of clones; 74% were seen once. This specimen was PBMCs, taken after anti-PD-1 treatment. These receptors were collected from a human donor with basal cell carcinoma.

The rearrangement joins TRBV3-1 (or the pseudogene TRBV3-2) to TRBJ1-1; D unclear. Per the germline V gene, CDR1 is LGHDT and CDR2 is YNNKEL (reference sequence). This CDR3 is 13 amino acids long. V gave up 0 bases and J gave up 11 bases, with 13 bases separating them. CDR3 amino acids: CASSQDRPGHAFF. The CDR3 DNA reads as TGTGCCAGCAGCCAAGATCGGCCCGGGCACGCTTTCTTT.

This clone was seen a few times. The V gene is TRBV5-4, the J gene TRBJ1-1; tentative D call: TRBD1 (5 bases). Between the trimmed V and J ends, which lost 3 bases and 0 bases, there was a span of 12 bases. CDR1 is SGHNT and CDR2 is YYREEE in the germline V gene (reference sequence). The CDR3 loop spans 15 amino acids. The CDR3 DNA sequence: TGTGCCAGCAGCTCCCCGACAGATATGAACACTGAAGCTTTCTTT. Amino acids: CASSSPTDMNTEAFF.

This clone has a single count. The chain employs TRBV5-1 and TRBJ2-1; 8 nucleotides line up with TRBD1. The CDR3 loop spans 14 amino acids. CDR1 SGHRS and CDR2 YFSETQ come from the germline V gene. The V and J ends lost 1 base and 6 bases, in that order; junction bases with no gene match: 3. The CDR3: CASSLYQGANEQFF. The CDR3 DNA sequence: TGCGCCAGCAGCTTGTATCAGGGGGCCAATGAGCAGTTCTTC. The variable domain in full, with the rest retrieved from reference TRBV5-1 and TRBJ2-1, is KAGVTQTPRYLIKTRGQQVTLSCSPISGHRSVSWYQQTPGQGLQFLFEYFSETQRNKGNFPGRFSGRQFSNSRSEMNVSTLELGDSALYLCASSLYQGANEQFFGPGTRLTVL.

This clone appeared a single time. The genes are TRBV19 and TRBJ1-2; TRBD1 agrees at 12 bases. CDR3 size: 17 residues. From germline, CDR1 is LNHDA and CDR2 SQIVND (reference sequence). With 7 bases clipped from V and 5 bases from J, the junction kept 14 bases outside the gene matches. The CDR3 here is CASIGDRGLNSSYGYTF. Here the CDR3 DNA reads TGTGCCAGTATCGGGGACAGGGGGCTCAATTCCAGTTATGGCTACACCTTC.

V gene TRBV15 combines with J gene TRBJ2-1, with unresolved D. From germline, CDR1 is LNHNV and CDR2 YYDKDF (reference sequence). This CDR3 region has 13 residues. V was trimmed by 3 bases and J by 6 bases, leaving 9 bases between them. The CDR3 nucleotides are TGTGCCACCAGCAGTCCTCTGACCAATGAGCAGTTCTTC. This translates into CATSSPLTNEQFF.

This clone showed up just once. The genes are TRBV9 and TRBJ2-7; a weak D match, TRBD1 (6 bases). Germline CDR1 SGDLS, CDR2 YYNGEE. This CDR3 comprises 13 residues. The V end lost 4 bases, the J end lost 4 bases, and 12 bases lay between the germline ends. The CDR3: CASSPDSGYEQYF. In DNA form, the CDR3 reads TGTGCCAGCAGCCCGGACAGTGGGTACGAGCAGTACTTC.

This clone was recorded only once. This CDR3 is also generated by other DNA sequences in the sample. V and J are TRBV2 and TRBJ2-3; D perhaps matches TRBD1 (5 bases). The germline V and J ends were trimmed by 2 bases and 6 bases, with 12 bases remaining between them. Germline V lookup: CDR1 SNHLY, CDR2 FYNNEI. The CDR3 totals 14 residues. For the CDR3, the DNA is TGTGCCAGCAGTGAACCCCGTTCAGGGGATACGCAGTATTTT. Its translation is CASSEPRSGDTQYF.

This chain joins TRBV4-2 and TRBJ2-2; D not resolved. V lost 0 bases, J lost 1 base, and 9 bases lay in between. The CDR3 is 16 residues long. The V gene's germline CDR1 is LGHNA and CDR2 YNFKEQ. The CDR3 sequence is CASSQDPPENTGELFF. The CDR3, as DNA: TGTGCCAGCAGCCAAGATCCCCCAGAGAACACCGGGGAGCTGTTTTTT.

This chain joins TRBV3-1 (or the pseudogene TRBV3-2) and TRBJ2-3; no reliable D call. V was clipped by 3 bases and J by 12 bases, with 13 bases between them. The CDR3 covers 12 residues. CDR1 is LGHDT and CDR2 is YNNKEL in the germline V gene (reference sequence). Here the CDR3 DNA reads TGTGCCAGCAGCCATAGTCGTGGGGAACAGTATTTT. It is translated as CASSHSRGEQYF.

V gene TRBV7-2 combines with J gene TRBJ2-1; no clear D. V was pared by 3 bases and J by 7 bases, with 7 bases between. The germline V gene encodes CDR1 SGHTA and CDR2 FQGNSA. This CDR3 comprises 12 residues. The chain's CDR3 is CASSFFRNEQFF. CDR3 nucleotides: TGTGCCAGCAGCTTCTTCAGGAATGAGCAGTTCTTC.

The chain recombines TRBV24-1 with TRBJ1-2; 8 bases line up with TRBD1. With 3 bases clipped from V and 7 bases from J, the junction kept 3 bases outside the gene matches. Germline CDR1 and CDR2: KGHDR and SFDVKD. CDR3 length: 13 residues. Written as DNA, the CDR3 is TGTGCCACCAGTGATAGGACAGGGACTGGCTACACCTTC. Translation gives CATSDRTGTGYTF.

The chain combines TRBV5-1 with TRBJ2-3, with D possibly matching TRBD2 (5 bases). Trimming removed 0 bases at V and 4 bases at J, with 9 bases between. The CDR3 is made up of 14 amino acids. The germline gives CDR1 SGHRS, CDR2 YFSETQ. This CDR3 is CASSLVGSADTQYF. The CDR3 DNA is TGCGCCAGCAGCTTGGTAGGTAGCGCAGATACGCAGTATTTT.

Notes on this clone: The DNA is omitted, as the CDR3 cannot be located on it reliably, and the CDR3 follows TCRdb's listing. The CDR3 sequence is CASEGQGPQLMKNCFF. The genes are TRBV2 and TRBJ1-4; the D call in the table, TRBD1, was not verified against the DNA. The CDR3 is 16 amino acids in total, end residues counted. Germline assignment: CDR1 SNHLY and CDR2 FYNNEI.

The rearrangement joins TRBV6-5 to TRBJ2-7; maybe TRBD1 (5 bases). The V gene lost 4 bases and the J gene lost 5 bases, with 18 bases spanning the gap. CDR1 and CDR2 from the germline V gene are MNHEY and SVGAGI. The CDR3 runs 15 residues. DNA for the CDR3: TGTGCCAGCAGTTTCGGCGCTTTGACAGTCGACGAGCAGTACTTC. Its protein is CASSFGALTVDEQYF.

The chain links TRBV30 to TRBJ2-3, with D perhaps given as TRBD1 or TRBD2 (6 bases each). CDR3 length equals 14 residues. Germline V gives CDR1 GTSNPN, CDR2 SVGIG (reference sequence). Trimming left V 7 bases short and J 1 base short, with 15 bases between. CDR3 sequence: CAYWGRGRTDTQYF. The CDR3 region has the DNA TGTGCCTATTGGGGGCGGGGACGCACAGATACGCAGTATTTT.